These 27 T cell receptor beta chains share one sample of origin, sequenced in a study of metastatic and nonmetastatic thyroid tumors. TCRdb re-processed the PCR reads through MiXCR. The profile covers 45,000 or so clones, with roughly 4% appearing a single time and over 8% taken by the ten largest. Every patient was untreated before thyroid surgery. Material for sequencing was blood. These receptors originate from a female donor with papillary thyroid cancer or a benign thyroid nodule (not recorded which). Some clones in this sample may be carry-over from other donors' samples.

In this sample, this clone turned up a few times. The rearrangement joins TRBV7-9 to TRBJ2-5; D gene uncertain. Germline V CDR1 and CDR2: SEHNR, FQNEAQ (reference sequence). V was pared by 7 bases and J by 5 bases, with 14 bases between. The length of the CDR3 is 13 residues. The CDR3 DNA reads TGTGCCAGCAATCTAGTAGAAGGTGAGACCCAGTACTTC. Translating it yields CASNLVEGETQYF.

This clone appeared a few times. The chain combines TRBV28 with TRBJ2-7; 12 bases are a match to TRBD2. The CDR3 has 16 amino acids. In germline, CDR1 is MDHEN, CDR2 SYDVKM. The V gene end was trimmed by 5 bases and the J gene end by 0 bases; junction bases not matched to a gene: 5. The CDR3 reads CASSQGLAGPSYEQYF. Written as DNA, the CDR3 is TGTGCCAGCAGTCAGGGACTAGCGGGTCCCTCCTACGAGCAGTACTTC.

This clone was observed many times. The chain joins TRBV5-1 to TRBJ1-1; possibly TRBD1 for D (6 bases). Trimming pared 2 bases from V and 5 bases from J, leaving 16 bases between. This CDR3 has 15 amino acids. In germline, CDR1 is SGHRS, CDR2 YFSETQ. The CDR3 DNA reads as TGCGCCAGCAGCTTACTTGGGGGCGCGAGGACTGAAGCTTTCTTT. Protein sequence: CASSLLGGARTEAFF. The full variable domain, rest sourced from reference TRBV5-1 and TRBJ1-1, is KAGVTQTPRYLIKTRGQQVTLSCSPISGHRSVSWYQQTPGQGLQFLFEYFSETQRNKGNFPGRFSGRQFSNSRSEMNVSTLELGDSALYLCASSLLGGARTEAFFGQGTRLTVV.

There are many counts of this clone. The CDR3 DNA is TGTGCCAGCGCGGGAGGGGGCACAGATACGCAGTATTTT. Translated: CASAGGGTDTQYF. The chain has TRBV2 and TRBJ2-3; 9 bases are shared with TRBD2. Germline V gives CDR1 SNHLY, CDR2 FYNNEI. The V segment lost 8 bases and the J segment 1 base; nucleotides outside the gene matches: 1. CDR3 length equals 13 residues. Complete variable domain (other parts from reference TRBV2 and TRBJ2-3): EPEVTQTPSHQVTQMGQEVILRCVPISNHLYFYWYRQILGQKVEFLVSFYNNEISEKSEIFDDQFSVERPDGSNFTLKIRSTKLEDSAMYFCASAGGGTDTQYFGPGTRLTVL.

The table lists this clone with a few counts. A much larger clonotype is one base distant, so this may be a read error. Within the sample, other DNA sequences also encode this same CDR3. The CDR3 region is CASSSTSSTDTQYF. CDR3 DNA sequence: TGTGCCAGCAGCTCTACTTCCTCCACAGATACGCAGTATTTT. The J gene is TRBJ2-3, the V gene TRBV11-3, with D unclear. Trimming removed 4 bases from V and 2 bases from J, with 10 bases in between. The CDR3 spans 14 residues. The germline V gene encodes CDR1 SGHNT and CDR2 YENEEA.

The CDR3: CASSRLNEKLFF. Written as DNA, the CDR3 is TGTGCCAGCAGTAGGTTGAATGAAAAACTGTTTTTT. V and J are TRBV6-1 and TRBJ1-4; no firm D call. The CDR3 has 12 amino acids. From germline, CDR1 is MNHNS and CDR2 SASEGT. Trimming removed 5 bases at V and 5 bases at J, with 6 bases between.

This clone was seen ten or more times. This chain connects TRBV7-2 to TRBJ1-1; no clear D gene. V was shortened by 3 bases and J by 4 bases, with 12 bases between the two germline ends. Looked up from germline, CDR1 is SGHTA and CDR2 is FQGNSA. This CDR3 contains 14 residues. CDR3 sequence: CASSFASSGTEAFF. Here the CDR3 DNA reads TGTGCCAGCAGCTTTGCCTCTTCAGGCACTGAAGCTTTCTTT.

Concerning this clone itself: Germline is not matched at one junction end, which may reflect a read error. The V call is TRBV7-2, the J call TRBJ1-6, with D unclear. The CDR3 length is 15 residues. Germline values: CDR1 SGHTA, CDR2 FQGNSA. CDR3 nucleotide sequence: TGTGCCTGCAGCTTAGGCGGTCGATATGGTTCACACCTCCACTTT. Protein sequence: CACSLGGRYGSHLHF.

In this sample, this clone turned up many times. The chain combines TRBV2 with TRBJ1-5, with D tentatively TRBD1 (6 bases). The V gene lost 5 bases and the J gene lost 3 bases, with 17 bases spanning the gap. From germline, CDR1 is SNHLY and CDR2 FYNNEI. This CDR3 is built from 16 residues. The CDR3 nucleotides are TGTGCCAGCAGTCGCCTAGACAGGACTGTCAATCAGCCCCAGCATTTT. Translated: CASSRLDRTVNQPQHF.

This clone occurred many times. A much larger clone differs from this one at a single base, so this may be a read error. The CDR3 nucleotides are TGTGCCAGCGGTTCCCCTGCGCAGGCTAGAGAGACCCAGTACTTC. Translation: CASGSPAQARETQYF. The chain links TRBV28 to TRBJ2-5, with no clear D. The CDR3 has 15 residues. CDR1 is MDHEN and CDR2 is SYDVKM in the germline V gene. V shed 8 bases and J shed 4 bases, with 20 bases lying between them.

Points on this clone: An end of the junction differs from the germline gene, which may be a read error. The chain is built from TRBV15 and TRBJ2-7; 9 bases are shared with TRBD1. Germline loops: CDR1 LNHNV, CDR2 YYDKDF (reference sequence). This CDR3 comprises 13 residues. In DNA form, the CDR3 reads TGTGCCACTGGGACAGGGTTAAACTACGATCAGTACTTC. Translated, it gives CATGTGLNYDQYF.

This sequence joins TRBV28 and TRBJ2-1; D is tentatively TRBD1 or TRBD2 (5 bases each). Germline CDR1 is MDHEN and CDR2 is SYDVKM. V was cut by 5 bases and J by 7 bases, with 12 bases left in between. This CDR3 region has 13 residues. CDR3 in DNA: TGTGCCAGCAGTCGGGGCGGTAGAAATGAGCAGTTCTTC. This gives the protein CASSRGGRNEQFF. The whole variable domain, remainder taken from reference TRBV28 and TRBJ2-1, is DVKVTQSSRYLVKRTGEKVFLECVQDMDHENMFWYRQDPGLGLRLIYFSYDVKMKEKGDIPEGYSVSREKKERFSLILESASTNQTSMYLCASSRGGRNEQFFGPGTRLTVL.

This clone was observed many times. The V call is TRBV6-1, the J call TRBJ1-1; D call uncertain. CDR3 length: 14 residues. V was cut by 4 bases and J by 2 bases, with 11 bases left in between. CDR1 MNHNS and CDR2 SASEGT come from the germline V gene. The CDR3 DNA is TGTGCCAGCAGTGTTATAGGTGGCAACACTGAAGCTTTCTTT. It translates to CASSVIGGNTEAFF.

This clone was recorded many times. The rearrangement uses TRBV6-1 and TRBJ1-4; D is uncertain. This CDR3 region has 13 residues. V shed 7 bases and J shed 8 bases, with 14 bases lying between them. Germline V gene lookup returns CDR1 MNHNS and CDR2 SASEGT. The CDR3: CASTKPGGEKLFF. CDR3 bases: TGTGCCAGCACTAAACCGGGAGGGGAAAAACTGTTTTTT.

With respect to this clone: Other DNA sequences from this sample encode an identical CDR3 as well. The rearrangement joins TRBV5-1 to TRBJ2-7; the match to TRBD2 covers 11 bases. With 8 bases clipped from V and 2 bases from J, the junction kept 9 bases outside the gene matches. CDR3 length: 15 residues. Germline CDR1 is SGHRS and CDR2 is YFSETQ. CDR3 sequence (DNA): TGCGCCAGTAGCCTGGGGACTAGCGGAGCCTACGAGCAGTACTTC. As protein: CASSLGTSGAYEQYF.

This clone occurred a few times. A read error is possible here, since a much larger clone lies one base away. The chain couples TRBV20-1 to TRBJ1-4, with D perhaps matching TRBD1 (6 bases). The CDR3 has 12 amino acids. V gave up 2 bases and J gave up 8 bases, with 9 bases separating them. CDR1 and CDR2 from the germline V gene are DFQATT and SNEGSKA (reference sequence). CDR3 coding DNA: TGCAGTGCTAGATATCAGGGGGAAAAACTGTTTTTT. Translation: CSARYQGEKLFF.

This clone was detected ten times or more. The gene calls are TRBV25-1 and TRBJ2-7; the D gene is possibly TRBD1 (6 bases). This CDR3 has 14 amino acids. Germline V lookup: CDR1 MGHDK, CDR2 SYGVNS. V dropped 6 bases and J dropped 2 bases, with 14 bases sitting between them. Written as DNA, the CDR3 is TGTGCCAGCAGCGGGACAAGCGAAGCCTACGAGCAGTACTTC. Translated: CASSGTSEAYEQYF.

This clone was recorded at least ten times. This chain joins TRBV30 and TRBJ2-2, with TRBD1 matching 7 bases. There are 13 residues in the CDR3. With V trimmed by 2 bases and J by 5 bases, 2 bases remained unmatched. Per the germline V gene, CDR1 is GTSNPN and CDR2 is SVGIG (reference sequence). The CDR3 is CAWSPTGTGELFF. CDR3 DNA: TGTGCCTGGAGTCCGACAGGGACCGGGGAGCTGTTTTTT.

As for this clone: A much larger clone differs from this one at a single base, so this may be a read error. The chain recombines TRBV18 with TRBJ1-3; D is unresolved. The germline V gene has CDR1 KGHSH and CDR2 LQKENI. This CDR3 is 15 amino acids long. CDR3 region: CVSSPPWDSGNTIYF. In DNA form, the CDR3 reads TGTGTCAGCTCACCACCGTGGGACTCTGGAAACACCATATATTTT.

The chain recombines TRBV6-2 or TRBV6-3 with TRBJ2-7; 10 bases are shared with TRBD2. The CDR3 consists of 16 residues. The V and J ends lost 6 bases and 4 bases, in that order; junction bases with no gene match: 12. Germline V CDR1 and CDR2: MNHEY, SVGEGT. The CDR3 coding sequence is TGTGCCAGCAGCCCCCCGGTGGTTAGCGGGAGGTACGAGCAGTACTTC. Translation gives CASSPPVVSGRYEQYF.

The table lists this clone with a few counts. V and J are TRBV28 and TRBJ1-1, with D perhaps TRBD1 (6 bases). Germline assignment: CDR1 MDHEN and CDR2 SYDVKM. This CDR3 is built from 11 residues. V lost 8 bases, J lost 11 bases, and 15 bases lay in between. For the CDR3, the DNA is TGTGCCAGCGAAAACCCTCAGGGGGCTTTCTTT. Translated: CASENPQGAFF.

The gene calls are TRBV9 and TRBJ2-3; D gene uncertain. The CDR3 sequence is 15 residues long. V lost 0 bases, J lost 2 bases, and 10 bases lay in between. CDR1 SGDLS and CDR2 YYNGEE come from the germline V gene. CDR3 amino acids: CASSVVDISTDTQYF. CDR3 nucleotide sequence: TGTGCCAGCAGCGTAGTTGACATCTCCACAGATACGCAGTATTTT.

This clone was observed at least ten times. V is TRBV28 and J is TRBJ1-4; D possibly corresponds to TRBD1 (6 bases). Germline values: CDR1 MDHEN, CDR2 SYDVKM. This CDR3 is 17 amino acids long. V lost 1 base and J lost 0, with 12 bases in between. CDR3 sequence: CASSLSLQGTTNEKLFF. The DNA of the CDR3 is TGTGCCAGCAGTTTATCCCTTCAGGGGACAACTAATGAAAAACTGTTTTTT.

This clone was seen many times. The chain carries TRBV24-1 and TRBJ1-5; a possible D gene is TRBD1 (6 bases). CDR3 size: 13 residues. Looked up from germline, CDR1 is KGHDR and CDR2 is SFDVKD. V was trimmed by 4 bases and J by 6 bases, leaving 9 bases between them. CDR3 sequence reads: CATSEGGPQPQHF. The CDR3 region has the DNA TGTGCCACCAGTGAAGGGGGGCCTCAGCCCCAGCATTTT.

This clone was counted many times. V usage is TRBV24-1 and J usage is TRBJ2-1; possibly TRBD1 or TRBD2 for D (5 bases each). CDR1 is KGHDR, CDR2 SFDVKD, per germline. The CDR3 is 15 amino acids. Trimming took 4 bases from V and 5 from J, leaving 14 bases between them. CDR3 sequence: CATSEYRDPNNEQFF. CDR3 in DNA: TGTGCCACCAGTGAGTACCGGGACCCCAACAATGAGCAGTTCTTC.

This clone turned up a few times. V gene TRBV3-1 combines with J gene TRBJ2-7; 10 nucleotides match TRBD2. V lost 2 bases to trimming and J lost 3 bases; unmatched junction nucleotides: 4. The germline V gene encodes CDR1 LGHDT and CDR2 YNNKEL (reference sequence). CDR3 length equals 15 residues. The CDR3 DNA reads as TGTGCCAGCAGCCAACAGGCTAGCGGGAGCTACGAGCAGTACTTC. This translates into CASSQQASGSYEQYF.

With regard to this clone: Because the CDR3 is missing its conserved closing phenylalanine or tryptophan, this is likely a read error. The DNA is omitted, as the CDR3 cannot be located on it reliably, and the CDR3 follows TCRdb's listing. The chain recombines TRBV18 with TRBJ2-2. The CDR3 has 9 residues if both end residues are counted. The germline CDR1 and CDR2 sequences are KGHSH and LQKENI. CDR3 sequence reads: CASSTGQLQ.